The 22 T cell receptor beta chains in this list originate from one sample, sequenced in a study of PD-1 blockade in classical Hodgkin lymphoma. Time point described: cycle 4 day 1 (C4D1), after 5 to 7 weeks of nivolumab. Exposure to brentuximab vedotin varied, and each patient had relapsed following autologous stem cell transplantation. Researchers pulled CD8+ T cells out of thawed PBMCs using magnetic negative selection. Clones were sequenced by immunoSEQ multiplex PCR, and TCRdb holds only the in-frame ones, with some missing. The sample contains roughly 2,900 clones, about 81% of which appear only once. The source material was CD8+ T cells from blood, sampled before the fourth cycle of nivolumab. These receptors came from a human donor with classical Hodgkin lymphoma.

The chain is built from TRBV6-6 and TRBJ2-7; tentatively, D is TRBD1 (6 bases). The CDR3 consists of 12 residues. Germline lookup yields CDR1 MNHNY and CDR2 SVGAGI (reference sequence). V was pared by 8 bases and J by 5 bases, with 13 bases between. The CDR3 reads CASQGGVDEQYF. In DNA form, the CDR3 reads TGTGCCAGCCAAGGGGGTGTAGACGAGCAGTACTTC.

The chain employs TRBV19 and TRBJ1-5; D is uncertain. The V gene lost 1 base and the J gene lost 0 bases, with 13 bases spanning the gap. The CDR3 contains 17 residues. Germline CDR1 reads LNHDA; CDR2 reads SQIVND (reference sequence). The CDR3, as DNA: TGTGCCAGTAGTATAGTTCCTCTCGGTAGTAGCAATCAGCCCCAGCATTTT. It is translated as CASSIVPLGSSNQPQHF.

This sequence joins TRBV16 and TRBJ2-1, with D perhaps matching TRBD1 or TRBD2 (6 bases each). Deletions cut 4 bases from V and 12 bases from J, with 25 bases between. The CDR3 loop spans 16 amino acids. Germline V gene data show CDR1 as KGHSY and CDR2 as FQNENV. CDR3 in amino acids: CASSPHREEYTSRQFF. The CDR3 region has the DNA TGTGCCAGCAGCCCCCACAGGGAAGAATATACTAGCCGGCAGTTCTTC.

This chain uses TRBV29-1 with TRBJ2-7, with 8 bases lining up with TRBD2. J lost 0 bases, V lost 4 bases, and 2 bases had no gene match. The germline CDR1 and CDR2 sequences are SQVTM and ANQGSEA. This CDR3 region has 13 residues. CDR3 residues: CSVGGGPSYEQYF. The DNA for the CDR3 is TGCAGCGTTGGCGGGGGGCCCTCCTACGAGCAGTACTTC.

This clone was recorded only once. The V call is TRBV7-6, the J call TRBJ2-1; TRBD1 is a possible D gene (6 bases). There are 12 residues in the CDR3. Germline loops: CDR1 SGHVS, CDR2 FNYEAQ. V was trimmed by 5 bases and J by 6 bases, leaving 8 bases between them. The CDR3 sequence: CASSLQGNEQFF. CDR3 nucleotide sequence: TGTGCCAGCAGCCTACAGGGCAATGAGCAGTTCTTC.

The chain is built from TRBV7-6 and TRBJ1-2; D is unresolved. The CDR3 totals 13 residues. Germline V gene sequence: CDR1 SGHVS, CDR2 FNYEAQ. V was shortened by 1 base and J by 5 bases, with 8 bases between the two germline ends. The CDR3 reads CASSLGQTYGYTF. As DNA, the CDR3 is TGTGCCAGCAGCTTAGGCCAGACATATGGCTACACCTTC.

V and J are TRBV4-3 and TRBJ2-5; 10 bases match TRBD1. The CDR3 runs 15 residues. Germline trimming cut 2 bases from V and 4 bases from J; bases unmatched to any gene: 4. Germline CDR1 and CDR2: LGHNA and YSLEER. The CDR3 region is CASSQQTGGRETQYF. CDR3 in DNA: TGCGCCAGCAGCCAACAGACAGGGGGCCGAGAGACCCAGTACTTC.

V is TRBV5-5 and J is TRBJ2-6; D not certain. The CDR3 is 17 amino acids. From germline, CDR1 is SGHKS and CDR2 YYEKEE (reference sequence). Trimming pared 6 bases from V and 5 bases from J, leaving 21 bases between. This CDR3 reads CASMQLLAQSRANVLTF. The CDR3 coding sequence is TGTGCCAGCATGCAGCTTCTCGCACAAAGTCGGGCCAACGTCCTGACTTTC.

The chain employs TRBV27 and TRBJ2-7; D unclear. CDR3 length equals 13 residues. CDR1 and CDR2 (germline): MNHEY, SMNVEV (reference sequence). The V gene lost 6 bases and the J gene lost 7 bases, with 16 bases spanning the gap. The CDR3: CASSPGSSGEQYF. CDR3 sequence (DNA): TGTGCCAGCAGCCCTGGAAGCTCTGGGGAGCAGTACTTC.

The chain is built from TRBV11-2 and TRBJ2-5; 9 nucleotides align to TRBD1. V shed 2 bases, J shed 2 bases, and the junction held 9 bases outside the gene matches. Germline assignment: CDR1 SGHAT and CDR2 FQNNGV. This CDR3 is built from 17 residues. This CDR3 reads CASSLTPRGTGQETQYF. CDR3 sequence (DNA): TGTGCCAGCAGCTTAACCCCCCGCGGGACAGGGCAAGAGACCCAGTACTTC.

CDR3 coding DNA: TGTGCCAGCAGCTCCGCGACCGACTTCCGTGGTGGCTACACCTTC. Translation: CASSSATDFRGGYTF. V is TRBV7-9 and J is TRBJ1-2; no reliable D call. CDR3 length: 15 residues. V was trimmed by 4 bases and J by 7 bases, leaving 19 bases between them. Germline V gene lookup returns CDR1 SEHNR and CDR2 FQNEAQ (reference sequence).

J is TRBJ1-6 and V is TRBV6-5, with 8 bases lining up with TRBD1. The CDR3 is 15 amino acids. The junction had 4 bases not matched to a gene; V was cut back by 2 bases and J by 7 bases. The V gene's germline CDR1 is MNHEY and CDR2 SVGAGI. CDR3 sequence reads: CASSYNTGGNSPLHF. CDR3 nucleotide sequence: TGTGCCAGCAGTTACAACACAGGGGGGAATTCACCCCTCCACTTT.

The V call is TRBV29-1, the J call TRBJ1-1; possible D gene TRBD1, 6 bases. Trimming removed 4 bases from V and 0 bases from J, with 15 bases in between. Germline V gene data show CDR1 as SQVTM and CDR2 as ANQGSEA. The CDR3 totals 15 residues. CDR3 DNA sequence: TGCAGCGTTGTAGGGATAGGGGGTTTGAACACTGAAGCTTTCTTT. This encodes CSVVGIGGLNTEAFF. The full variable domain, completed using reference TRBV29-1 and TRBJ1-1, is SAVISQKPSRDICQRGTSLTIQCQVDSQVTMMFWYRQQPGQSLTLIATANQGSEATYESGFVIDKFPISRPNLTFSTLTVSNMSPEDSSIYLCSVVGIGGLNTEAFFGQGTRLTVV.

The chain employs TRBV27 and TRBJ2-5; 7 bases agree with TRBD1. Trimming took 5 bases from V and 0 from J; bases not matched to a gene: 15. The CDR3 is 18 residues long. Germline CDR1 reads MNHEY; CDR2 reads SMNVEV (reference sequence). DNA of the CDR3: TGTGCCAGCAGTCCCCGGGACAGCACACCAGAGTACCAAGAGACCCAGTACTTC. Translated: CASSPRDSTPEYQETQYF.

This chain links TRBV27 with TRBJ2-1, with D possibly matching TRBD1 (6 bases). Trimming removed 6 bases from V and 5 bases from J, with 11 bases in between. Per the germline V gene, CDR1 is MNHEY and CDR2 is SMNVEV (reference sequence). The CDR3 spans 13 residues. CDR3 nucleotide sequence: TGTGCCAGCAGCCAGGGGATCCACAATGAGCAGTTCTTC. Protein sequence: CASSQGIHNEQFF.

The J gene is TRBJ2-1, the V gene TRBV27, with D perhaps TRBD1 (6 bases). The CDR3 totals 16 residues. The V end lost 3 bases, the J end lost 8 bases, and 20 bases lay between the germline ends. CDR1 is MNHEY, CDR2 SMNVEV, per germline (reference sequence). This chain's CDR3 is CASSLDSTGFRDEQFF. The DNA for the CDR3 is TGTGCCAGCAGTTTGGATTCAACAGGGTTTAGGGATGAGCAGTTCTTC.

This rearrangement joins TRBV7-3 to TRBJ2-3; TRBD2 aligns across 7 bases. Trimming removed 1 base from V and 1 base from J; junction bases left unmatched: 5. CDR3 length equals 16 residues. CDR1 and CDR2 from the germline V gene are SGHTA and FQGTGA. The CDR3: CASSLSGGGGTDTQYF. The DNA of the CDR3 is TGTGCCAGCAGCTTAAGCGGCGGGGGAGGCACAGATACGCAGTATTTT.

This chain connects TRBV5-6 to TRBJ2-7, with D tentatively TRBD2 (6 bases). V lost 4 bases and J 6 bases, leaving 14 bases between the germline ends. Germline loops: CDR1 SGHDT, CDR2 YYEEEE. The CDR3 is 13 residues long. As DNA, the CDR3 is TGTGCCAGCAGCCGGGGGACTGCCGGCGAGCAGTACTTC. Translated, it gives CASSRGTAGEQYF.

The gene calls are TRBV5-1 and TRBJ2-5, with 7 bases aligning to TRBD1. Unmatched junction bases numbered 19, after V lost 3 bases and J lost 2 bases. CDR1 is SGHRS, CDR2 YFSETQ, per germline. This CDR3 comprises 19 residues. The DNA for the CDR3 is TGCGCCAGCAGCTCCCTGTCCCCGAGACCAGGGACAGCGCAAGAGACCCAGTACTTC. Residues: CASSSLSPRPGTAQETQYF.

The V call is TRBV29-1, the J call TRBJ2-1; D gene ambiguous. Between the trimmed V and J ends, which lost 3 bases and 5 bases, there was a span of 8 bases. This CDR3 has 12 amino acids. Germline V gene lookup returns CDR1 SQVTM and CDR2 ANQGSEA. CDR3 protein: CSVERRNNEQFF. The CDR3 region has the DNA TGCAGCGTTGAGCGCCGGAACAATGAGCAGTTCTTC.

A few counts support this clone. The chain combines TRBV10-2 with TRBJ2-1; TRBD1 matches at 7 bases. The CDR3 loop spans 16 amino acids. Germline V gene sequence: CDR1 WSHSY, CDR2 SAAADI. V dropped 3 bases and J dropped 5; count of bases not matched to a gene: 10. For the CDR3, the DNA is TGCGCCAGCAGTGAAGACAGGGAGTTTTCCGACAATGAGCAGTTCTTC. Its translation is CASSEDREFSDNEQFF.

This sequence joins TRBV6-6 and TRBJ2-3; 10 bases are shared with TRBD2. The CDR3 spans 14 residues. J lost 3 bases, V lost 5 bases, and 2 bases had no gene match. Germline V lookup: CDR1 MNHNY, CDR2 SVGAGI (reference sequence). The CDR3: CASSKREGTDTQYF. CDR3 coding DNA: TGTGCCAGCAGTAAGCGGGAGGGAACAGATACGCAGTATTTT.